The TCR beta chain described here comes from a study of early T cells in non-severe SARS-CoV-2 infection listed by TCRdb under 2021. At the level of the whole study: Bulk RNA from unsorted whole blood was used for TCR sequencing, so alpha and beta chains could not be paired. What the authors observed across the whole study: VDJdb matching was skewed toward anti-spike CD8 responses, so virus-specific expansions were likely underestimated and private and CD4 specificities were missed.

The library was prepared using 5' RACE. Sequencing relied on a NextSeq 500. To correct for sequencing error and PCR bias, the TCR library protocol tagged individual cDNA molecules with unique molecular identifiers. Both TCR alpha and beta chains were sequenced, and tight co-correlation was observed between alpha and beta sequence abundances in each sample. Concerning the study's data processing: V gene, J gene and CDR3 annotation of TCR sequences was performed with Decombinator V4. TCRs were defined as expanded if a significant change between any two time points was detected under a Poisson model with p below 0.0001. TCR abundances were normalised to the total number of TCRs sequenced per sample and were expressed as counts per million. TRAV1-2 paired with TRAJ12, TRAJ20 or TRAJ33 defined MAIT TCRs, while TRAV10 paired with TRAJ18 defined iNKT TCRs. VDJdb, accessed on 1 November 2021, was searched for TCRs annotated for CMV, EBV and SARS-CoV-2, and TCRs annotated for more than one antigen were excluded. TCRdb reprocessing: public reads trimmed at Q25 with fastp, clones called with MiXCR, in-frame beta chains kept. Each CDR3 protein gets just one entry, which takes the most common genes and DNA from the rows behind it. It is TCRdb's table, rather than the study itself, that gives the V and J calls and clone size. In this sample the table shows about 43,000 distinct CDR3 sequences, about a tenth of which occur a single time. The leading ten clones occupy 8% to 10% of the sample.

The CDR3, cysteine through phenylalanine, is 18 amino acids long. Kept here is only the CDR3 DNA, which spans 54 bases and is read in frame from base 1. Based on the germline V gene (reference sequence), the CDR1 and CDR2 sequences are LNHDA and SQIVND. Compared with germline, V lacks 3 bases and J lacks 0 bases; bases without a gene match: 9. This clonotype was seen many times. No cognate antigen has been identified for it. Base qualities are missing; no much larger clone stands one base away. The study was a case-control design nested within a healthcare worker cohort in London, UK, with weekly nasopharyngeal swab PCR tests and blood sampling. Between 23 and 31 March 2020, the week of the UK lockdown, healthcare workers were enrolled and then followed up weekly for as long as 16 weeks.

Input material: whole blood. The chain links TRBV19 with TRBJ2-4, with TRBD1 identical over 9 junction bases. The TCR comes from an adult who was a healthcare worker with PCR-confirmed SARS-CoV-2 infection or an uninfected control (not recorded which). The nucleotides are TGTGCCAGTAGTATGGGGGAGGGGACAGGGCTAGCCAAAAACATTCAGTACTTC. This translates into CASSMGEGTGLAKNIQYF.